This paragraph covers one T cell receptor (beta chain) sequence. Its matching antigen is unknown. TCRdb's copy holds only in-frame clones and misses some; the assay was immunoSEQ multiplex PCR. The data hold about 40,000 clones, with about 73% observed a single time. The CDR3 has 15 residues. Germline assignment: CDR1 SGHKS and CDR2 YYEKEE (reference sequence). Trimming took 1 base from V and 7 from J, leaving 17 bases between them. This specimen comes from a study of immune evolution from preneoplasia to lung adenocarcinoma. Notes on the study in general: Top clone share appeared to fall from AAH through AIS, MIA, adenocarcinoma. Normal lung had highest clonality; later lesions appeared denser, more diverse.

Two lung cancer pathologists independently confirmed each histologic diagnosis. This chain uses TRBV5-5 with TRBJ1-2, with D perhaps TRBD1 (6 bases). The sequencing input was FFPE invasive lung adenocarcinoma tissue. This TCR came from a person between 55 and 70 years old with lung adenocarcinoma. The CDR3 is CASSLRSGVVGGYTF. CDR3 bases: TGTGCCAGCAGCTTGCGGTCAGGGGTTGTTGGTGGCTACACCTTC.